The next 5 T cell receptor beta chains were all read from a single sample in a study of vaccination and CD4 T cells after COVID-19. An Oncomine TCR Beta short-read assay was used to sequence the DNA from cultured CD4+ T cells. In TCRdb, the PCR reads were re-called with MiXCR into one record per CDR3 protein. The data show fewer than 15,000 distinct CDR3 sequences, roughly four fifths seen once. Their target antigens are unknown. Sample treatment: roughly nine-day PBMC culture with coronavirus spike peptide pools or control peptides (ViraFEST assay). Sequencing was done on a sample of CD4+ T cells from blood, cultured in vitro. All receptors derive from a human donor who had recovered from COVID-19.

Of note for this clonotype: At one boundary the junction diverges from the germline segment, which might be a read error. The chain uses TRBV20-1 and TRBJ1-1, with D perhaps matching TRBD1 (6 bases). CDR1 and CDR2 (germline): DFQATT, SNEGSKA (reference sequence). The CDR3 totals 12 residues. CDR3 sequence: CSRGTGDTEALF. The CDR3 bases are TGCAGCCGGGGGACGGGGGACACTGAAGCTTTGTTT.

This sequence joins TRBV28 and TRBJ1-2; D is ambiguous. The germline V gene has CDR1 MDHEN and CDR2 SYDVKM. V was cut by 1 base and J by 8 bases, with 23 bases left in between. The length of the CDR3 is 17 residues. CDR3 sequence reads: CASSLLSGGSGPRGYTF. DNA for the CDR3: TGTGCCAGCAGTTTATTAAGTGGTGGGTCCGGGCCCCGGGGCTACACCTTC.

This chain links TRBV20-1 with TRBJ2-1; D may be TRBD2 (5 bases). The CDR3 has 16 amino acids. Looked up from germline, CDR1 is DFQATT and CDR2 is SNEGSKA (reference sequence). V lost 6 bases, J lost 4 bases, and 22 bases lay in between. In DNA form, the CDR3 reads TGCAGTGCCCCCGGTGAGGGTGGACGATCTTACAATGAGCAGTTCTTC. This encodes CSAPGEGGRSYNEQFF.

Concerning this clonotype: The junction departs from the called germline gene at one end, perhaps through a read error. The chain uses TRBV19 and TRBJ1-2; 7 bases line up with TRBD1. CDR1 and CDR2 (germline): LNHDA, SQIVND (reference sequence). CDR3 length: 14 amino acids. The CDR3 sequence: CASSESTGAYGHTF. In DNA form, the CDR3 reads TGTGCCAGTAGTGAAAGCACAGGGGCCTATGGCCACACCTTC.

Only a few counts were recorded for this clonotype. The rearrangement links TRBV19 to TRBJ1-1; a weak D match, TRBD1 (5 bases). This CDR3 region has 16 residues. CDR1 is LNHDA and CDR2 is SQIVND in the germline V gene (reference sequence). V lost 6 bases to trimming and J lost 5 bases, with 22 bases between them. Written as DNA, the CDR3 is TGTGCCAGTAGCGAGGGGAGGGCGAGGGTTTGGACTGAAGCTTTCTTT. Residues: CASSEGRARVWTEAFF. The entire variable domain, with the rest obtained from reference TRBV19 and TRBJ1-1, is as follows: DGGITQSPKYLFRKEGQNVTLSCEQNLNHDAMYWYRQDPGQGLRLIYYSQIVNDFQKGDIAEGYSVSREKKESFPLTVTSAQKNPTAFYLCASSEGRARVWTEAFFGQGTRLTVV.